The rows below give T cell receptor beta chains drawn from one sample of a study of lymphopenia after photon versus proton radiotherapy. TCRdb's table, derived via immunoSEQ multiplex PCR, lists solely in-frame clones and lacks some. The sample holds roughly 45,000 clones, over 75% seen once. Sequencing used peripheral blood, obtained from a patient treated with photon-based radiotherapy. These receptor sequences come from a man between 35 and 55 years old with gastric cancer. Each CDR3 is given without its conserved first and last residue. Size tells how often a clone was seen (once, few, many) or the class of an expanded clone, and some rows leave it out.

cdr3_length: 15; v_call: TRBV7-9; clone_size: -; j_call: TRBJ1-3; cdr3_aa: ASSSRSGSSSGNTIY
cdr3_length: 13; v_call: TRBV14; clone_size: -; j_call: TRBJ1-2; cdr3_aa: ASSPYRAPTDGYT
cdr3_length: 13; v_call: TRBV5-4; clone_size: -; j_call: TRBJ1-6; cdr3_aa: ASSLAGSYNSPLH
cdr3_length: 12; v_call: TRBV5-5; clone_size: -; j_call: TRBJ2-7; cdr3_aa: ASSLDGGGHEQY
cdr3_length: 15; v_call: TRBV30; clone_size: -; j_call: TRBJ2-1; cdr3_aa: AWSVSQAFLPGDEQF
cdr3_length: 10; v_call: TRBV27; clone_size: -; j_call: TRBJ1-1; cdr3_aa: ASSPWQTEAF
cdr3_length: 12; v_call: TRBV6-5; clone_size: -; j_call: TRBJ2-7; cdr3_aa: ASRRDRGSYEQY
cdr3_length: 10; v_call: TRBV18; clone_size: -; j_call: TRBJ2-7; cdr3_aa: ASSGGGYEQY
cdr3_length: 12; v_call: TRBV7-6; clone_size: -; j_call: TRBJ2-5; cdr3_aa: ASSLAVLAETQY
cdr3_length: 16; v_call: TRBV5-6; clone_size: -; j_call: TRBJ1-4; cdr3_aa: ASSFFGTASFLSEKLF
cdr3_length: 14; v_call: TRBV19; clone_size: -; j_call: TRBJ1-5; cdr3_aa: ASSPTMGLGGQPQH
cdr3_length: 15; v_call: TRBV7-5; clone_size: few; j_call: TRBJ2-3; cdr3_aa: VRSLGRRGLLTDTQY
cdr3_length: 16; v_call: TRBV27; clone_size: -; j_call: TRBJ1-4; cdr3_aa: ASSLNGRGGATNEKLF
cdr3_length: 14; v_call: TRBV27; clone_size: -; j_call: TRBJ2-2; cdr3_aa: ASGRDRGLGTGELF
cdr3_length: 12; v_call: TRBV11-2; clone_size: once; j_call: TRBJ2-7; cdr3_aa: ASSSLAGEYEQY
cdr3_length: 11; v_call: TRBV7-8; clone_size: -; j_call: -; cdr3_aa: ASSQGTDYEQY
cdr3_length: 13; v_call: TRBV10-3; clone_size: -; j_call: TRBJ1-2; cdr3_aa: ATETGTNTNYGYT
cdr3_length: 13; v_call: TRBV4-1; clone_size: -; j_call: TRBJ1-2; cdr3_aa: ASSQILRDTSGYT
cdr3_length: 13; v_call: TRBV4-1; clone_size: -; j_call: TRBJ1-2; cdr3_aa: ASSQAPGENYGYT
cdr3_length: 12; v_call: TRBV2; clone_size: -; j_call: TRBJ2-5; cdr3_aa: ASSEDRVQETQY
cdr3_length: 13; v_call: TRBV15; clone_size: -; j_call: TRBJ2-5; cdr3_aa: ATSRDPGTGESQY
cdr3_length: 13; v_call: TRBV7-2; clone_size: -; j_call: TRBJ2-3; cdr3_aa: ASSLALGPEDTQY
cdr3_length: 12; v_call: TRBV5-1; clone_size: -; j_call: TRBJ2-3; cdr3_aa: ASSRGTRTDTQY